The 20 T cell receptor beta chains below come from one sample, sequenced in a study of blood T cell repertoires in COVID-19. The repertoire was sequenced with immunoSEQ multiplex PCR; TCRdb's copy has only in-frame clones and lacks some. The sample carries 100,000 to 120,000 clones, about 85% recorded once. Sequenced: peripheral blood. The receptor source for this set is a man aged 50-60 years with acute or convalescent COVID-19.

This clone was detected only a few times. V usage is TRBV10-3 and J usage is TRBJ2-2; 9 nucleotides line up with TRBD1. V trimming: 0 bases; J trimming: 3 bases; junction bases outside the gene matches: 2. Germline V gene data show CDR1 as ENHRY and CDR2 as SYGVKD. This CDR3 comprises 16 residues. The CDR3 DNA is TGTGCCATCAGTGAGTCGACAGGGGGGTACACCGGGGAGCTGTTTTTT. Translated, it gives CAISESTGGYTGELFF.

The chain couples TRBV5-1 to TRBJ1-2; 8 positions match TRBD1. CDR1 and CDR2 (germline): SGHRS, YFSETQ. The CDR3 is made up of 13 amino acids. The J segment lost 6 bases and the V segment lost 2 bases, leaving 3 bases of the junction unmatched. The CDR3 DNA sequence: TGCGCCAGCAGCTTTGTGACAGGGGATGGCTACACCTTC. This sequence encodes CASSFVTGDGYTF.

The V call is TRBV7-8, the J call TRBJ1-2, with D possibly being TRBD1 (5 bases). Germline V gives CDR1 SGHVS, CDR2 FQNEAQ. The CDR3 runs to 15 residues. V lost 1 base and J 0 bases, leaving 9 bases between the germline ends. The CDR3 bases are TGTGCCAGCAGCTTAGACACAGGATCTAACTATGGCTACACCTTC. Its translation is CASSLDTGSNYGYTF. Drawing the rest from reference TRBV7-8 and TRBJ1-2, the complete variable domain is GAGVSQSPRYKVAKRGQDVALRCDPISGHVSLFWYQQALGQGPEFLTYFQNEAQLDKSGLPSDRFFAERPEGSVSTLKIQRTQQEDSAVYLCASSLDTGSNYGYTFGSGTRLTVV.

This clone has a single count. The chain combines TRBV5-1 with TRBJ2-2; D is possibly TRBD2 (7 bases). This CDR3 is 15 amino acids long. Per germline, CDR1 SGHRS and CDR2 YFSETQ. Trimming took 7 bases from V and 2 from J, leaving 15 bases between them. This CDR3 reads CASAPRGANTGELFF. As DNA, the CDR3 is TGCGCCAGCGCCCCTCGGGGGGCAAACACCGGGGAGCTGTTTTTT.

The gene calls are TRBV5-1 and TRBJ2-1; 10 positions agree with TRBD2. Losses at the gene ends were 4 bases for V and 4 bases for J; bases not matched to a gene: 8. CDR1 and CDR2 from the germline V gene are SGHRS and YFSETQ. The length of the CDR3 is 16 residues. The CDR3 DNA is TGCGCCAGCAGCCGAAAGTTACTAGCGGGGTACAATGAGCAGTTCTTC. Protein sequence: CASSRKLLAGYNEQFF.

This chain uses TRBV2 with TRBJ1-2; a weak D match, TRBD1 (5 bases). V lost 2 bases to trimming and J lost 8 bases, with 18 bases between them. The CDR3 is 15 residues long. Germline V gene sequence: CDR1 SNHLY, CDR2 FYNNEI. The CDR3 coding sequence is TGTGCCAGCAGTGAACACCGGACACCGCCTAAGGGCTACACCTTC. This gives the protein CASSEHRTPPKGYTF.

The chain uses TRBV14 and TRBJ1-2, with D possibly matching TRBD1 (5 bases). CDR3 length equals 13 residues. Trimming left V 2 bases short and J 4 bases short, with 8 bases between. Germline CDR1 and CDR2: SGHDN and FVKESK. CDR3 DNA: TGTGCCAGCAGCCAAATTCAGGGCTATGGCTACACCTTC. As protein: CASSQIQGYGYTF.

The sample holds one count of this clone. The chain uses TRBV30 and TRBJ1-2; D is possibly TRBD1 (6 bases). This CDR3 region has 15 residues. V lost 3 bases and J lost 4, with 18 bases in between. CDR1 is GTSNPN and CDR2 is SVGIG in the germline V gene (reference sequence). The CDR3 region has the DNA TGTGCCTGGAGGGTTCTCCCGACAGGCCCCTATGGCTACACCTTC. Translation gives CAWRVLPTGPYGYTF.

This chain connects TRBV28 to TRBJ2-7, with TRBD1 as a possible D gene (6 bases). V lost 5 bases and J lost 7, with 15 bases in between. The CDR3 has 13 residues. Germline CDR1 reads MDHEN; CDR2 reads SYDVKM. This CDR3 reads CASSETGPSEQYF. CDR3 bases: TGTGCCAGCAGTGAAACAGGGCCGAGTGAGCAGTACTTC. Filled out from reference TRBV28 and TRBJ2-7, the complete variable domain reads DVKVTQSSRYLVKRTGEKVFLECVQDMDHENMFWYRQDPGLGLRLIYFSYDVKMKEKGDIPEGYSVSREKKERFSLILESASTNQTSMYLCASSETGPSEQYFGPGTRLTVT.

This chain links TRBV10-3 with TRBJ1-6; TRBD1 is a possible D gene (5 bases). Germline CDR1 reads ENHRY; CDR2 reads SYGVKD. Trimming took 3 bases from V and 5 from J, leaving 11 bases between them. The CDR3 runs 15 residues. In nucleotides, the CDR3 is TGTGCCATCAGTGATGCGGGGCCCAATAATTCACCCCTCCACTTT. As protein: CAISDAGPNNSPLHF.

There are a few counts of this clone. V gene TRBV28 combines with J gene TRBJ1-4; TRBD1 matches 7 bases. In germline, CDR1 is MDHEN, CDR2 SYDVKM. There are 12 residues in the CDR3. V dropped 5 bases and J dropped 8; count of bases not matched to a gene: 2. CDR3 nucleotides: TGTGCCAGCAGTGTACAGGGGGAAAAACTGTTTTTT. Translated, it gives CASSVQGEKLFF.

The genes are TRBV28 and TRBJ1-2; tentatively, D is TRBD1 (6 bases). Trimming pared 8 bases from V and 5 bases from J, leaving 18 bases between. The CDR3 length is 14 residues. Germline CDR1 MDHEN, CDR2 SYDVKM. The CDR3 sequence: CASAFRGGAYGYTF. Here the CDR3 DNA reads TGTGCCAGCGCCTTCCGGGGGGGGGCGTATGGCTACACCTTC.

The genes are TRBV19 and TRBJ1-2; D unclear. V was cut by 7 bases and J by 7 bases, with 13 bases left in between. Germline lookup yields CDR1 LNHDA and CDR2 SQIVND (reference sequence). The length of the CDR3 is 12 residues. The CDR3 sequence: CASKMVSSGYTF. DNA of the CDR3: TGTGCCAGTAAAATGGTTTCTAGTGGCTACACCTTC.

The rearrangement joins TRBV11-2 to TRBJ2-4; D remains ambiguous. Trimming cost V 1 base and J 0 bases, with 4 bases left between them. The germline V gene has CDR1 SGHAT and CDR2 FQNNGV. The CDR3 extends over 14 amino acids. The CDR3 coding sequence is TGTGCCAGCAGCTTAGCCCTAGCCAAAAACATTCAGTACTTC. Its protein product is CASSLALAKNIQYF.

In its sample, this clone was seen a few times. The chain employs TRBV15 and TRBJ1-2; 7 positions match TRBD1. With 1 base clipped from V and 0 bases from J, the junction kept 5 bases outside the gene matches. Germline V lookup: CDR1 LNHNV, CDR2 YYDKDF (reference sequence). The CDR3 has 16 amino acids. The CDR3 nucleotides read TGTGCCACCAGCAGAGGGACAGGCGGAGCTAACTATGGCTACACCTTC. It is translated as CATSRGTGGANYGYTF.

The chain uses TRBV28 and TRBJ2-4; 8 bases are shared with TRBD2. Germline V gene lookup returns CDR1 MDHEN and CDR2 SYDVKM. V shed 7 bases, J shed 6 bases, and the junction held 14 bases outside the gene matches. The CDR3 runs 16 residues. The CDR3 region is CASIGPRAGDRNIQYF. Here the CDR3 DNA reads TGTGCCAGCATAGGCCCCCGAGCGGGAGATAGAAACATTCAGTACTTC.

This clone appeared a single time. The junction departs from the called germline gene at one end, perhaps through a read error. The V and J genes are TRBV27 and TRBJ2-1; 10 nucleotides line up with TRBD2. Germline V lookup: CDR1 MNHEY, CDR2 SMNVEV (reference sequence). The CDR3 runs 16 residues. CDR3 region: CASSLSERGGRDEQFF. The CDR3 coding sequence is TGTGCCAGCAGTCTATCGGAGCGGGGGGGCCGCGATGAGCAGTTCTTC.

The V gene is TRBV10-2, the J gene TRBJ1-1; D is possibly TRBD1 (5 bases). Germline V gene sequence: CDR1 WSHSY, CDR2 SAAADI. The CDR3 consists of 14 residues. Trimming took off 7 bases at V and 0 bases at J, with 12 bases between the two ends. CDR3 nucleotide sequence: TGCGCCAGCACCCCGGGGGTCATGAACACTGAAGCTTTCTTT. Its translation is CASTPGVMNTEAFF.

The CDR3 region is CASSATLSGRGAWNEQFF. The CDR3 region has the DNA TGTGCCAGCAGCGCAACCCTTAGCGGGAGAGGGGCTTGGAATGAGCAGTTCTTC. This chain uses TRBV9 with TRBJ2-1; 9 bases match TRBD2. The CDR3 length is 18 residues. The trim removed 3 bases at V and 7 bases at J, leaving 17 bases unmatched. CDR1 and CDR2 (germline): SGDLS, YYNGEE.

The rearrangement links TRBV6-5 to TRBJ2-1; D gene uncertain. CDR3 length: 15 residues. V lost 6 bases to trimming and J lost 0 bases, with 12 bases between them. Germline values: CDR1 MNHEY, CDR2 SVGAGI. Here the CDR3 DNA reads TGTGCCAGCAGGCCATTCGACATCTCCTACAATGAGCAGTTCTTC. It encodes CASRPFDISYNEQFF.